These 3 T cell receptor beta chains share one sample of origin, sequenced in a study of T cell responses to AZD1222 COVID-19 vaccine. Using immunoSEQ multiplex PCR, the repertoire was profiled, and TCRdb retains in-frame clones only, with some absent. The sample yields about 160,000 clones, 91% seen once. Specimen: peripheral blood, collected on day 0 of AZD1222 vaccination. The receptors here all came from an adult in good health.

The genes are TRBV7-2 and TRBJ1-6, with TRBD1 identical over 12 bases. Germline V gene data show CDR1 as SGHTA and CDR2 as FQGNSA. The V and J ends lost 5 bases and 3 bases, in that order; junction bases with no gene match: 11. The CDR3 length is 19 residues. The CDR3 here is CASSHPGQGASLYNSPLHF. The CDR3 DNA reads TGTGCCAGCAGCCACCCGGGACAGGGGGCTAGCCTCTATAATTCACCCCTCCACTTT.

As DNA, the CDR3 is TGTGCCAGCAGCGGGACTAGCGGCTTCACCGGGGAGCTGTTTTTT. Amino acids: CASSGTSGFTGELFF. The chain joins TRBV9 to TRBJ2-2, with 10 bases matching TRBD2. Germline lookup yields CDR1 SGDLS and CDR2 YYNGEE. The J segment lost 4 bases and the V segment lost 3 bases, leaving 3 bases of the junction unmatched. The CDR3 totals 15 residues.

V is TRBV19 and J is TRBJ1-1; D ambiguous. CDR1 is LNHDA, CDR2 SQIVND, per germline (reference sequence). With 4 bases removed from V and 0 bases from J, the gap between germline ends came to 9 bases. The CDR3 runs 14 residues. CDR3 region: CASSTLTMNTEAFF. In DNA form, the CDR3 reads TGTGCCAGTAGTACCCTAACAATGAACACTGAAGCTTTCTTT.